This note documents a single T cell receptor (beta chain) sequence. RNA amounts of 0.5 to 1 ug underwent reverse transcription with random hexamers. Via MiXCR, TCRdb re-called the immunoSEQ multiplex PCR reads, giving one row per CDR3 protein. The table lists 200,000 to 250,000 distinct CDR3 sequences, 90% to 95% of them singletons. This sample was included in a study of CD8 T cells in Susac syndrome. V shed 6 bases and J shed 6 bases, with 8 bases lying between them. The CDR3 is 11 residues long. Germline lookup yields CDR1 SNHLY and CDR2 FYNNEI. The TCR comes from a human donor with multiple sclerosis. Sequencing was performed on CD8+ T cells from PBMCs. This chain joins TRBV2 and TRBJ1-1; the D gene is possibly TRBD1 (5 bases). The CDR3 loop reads CASRGTAEAFF. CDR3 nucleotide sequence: TGTGCCAGCAGAGGGACTGCTGAAGCTTTCTTT.